These T cell receptor beta chains were read from a single sample in a study of T-cell memory formation after mild COVID-19. Each CDR3 protein is one row after TCRdb ran MiXCR on the 5' RACE reads. The repertoire holds about 470,000 distinct CDR3 sequences, with roughly 25% as singletons. The sequenced material came from PBMCs or a T cell subset sorted from them (not recorded which). These receptors came from an adult woman who had mild COVID-19 (a few samples of this study predate the infection). Cell type and time point are not known. Each CDR3 is given with its conserved first and last residue. The D gene is left open where the match is weak. A clone size is listed for some rows: how often the clone was seen (once, few, many), or a class if it is expanded.

D gene	CDR3 length	V gene	J gene	clone size	CDR3 DNA	CDR3 protein
NA	16	TRBV4-1	TRBJ1-2	NA	TGCGCCAGCAGCCAAGATGGGTTGGGAGCGACCTATGGCTACACCTTC	CASSQDGLGATYGYTF
TRBD1	16	TRBV11-3	TRBJ2-7	NA	TGTGCCAGCAGCCCCCTCCGACGGGACAGGCGCTACGAGCAGTACTTC	CASSPLRRDRRYEQYF
TRBD1	13	TRBV5-1	TRBJ2-1	few	TGCGCCAGCAGCCTATACAGGGGCAATGAGCAGTTCTTC	CASSLYRGNEQFF
NA	17	TRBV7-9	TRBJ2-1	many	TGTGCCAGCAGCTCCCTCCCCGGCCCGAGCTCCTACAATGAGCAGTTCTTC	CASSSLPGPSSYNEQFF
TRBD2	16	TRBV19	TRBJ2-3	few	TGTGCCAGTAGCAGAGGGCTAGCGGGAGGTGCAGATACGCAGTATTTT	CASSRGLAGGADTQYF
NA	14	TRBV12-3/TRBV12-4	TRBJ2-1	NA	TGTGCCAGCAGTTTGCGCGCAGTTACCTATGAGCAGTTCTTC	CASSLRAVTYEQFF
NA	14	TRBV2	TRBJ1-1	NA	TGTGCCAGCAGACCAAAGGGGACATTTCCTGAAGCTTTCTTT	CASRPKGTFPEAFF
NA	16	TRBV7-2	TRBJ2-1	few	TGTGCCAGCAGCTTAAAATTTCCTAGCTCCTACAATGAGCAGTTCTTC	CASSLKFPSSYNEQFF
NA	15	TRBV30	TRBJ1-2	few	TGTGCCTGGAGTGTATGGGGAAATCGAAACTATGGCTACACCTTC	CAWSVWGNRNYGYTF
NA	12	TRBV20-1	TRBJ2-1	NA	TGCAGTGCTTTAGCCCTCAGTGCGAGGCAGTTCTTC	CSALALSARQFF
NA	14	TRBV19	TRBJ2-7	many	TGTGCCAGTAGTATAGGAGGGAACCAGTACGAGCAGTACTTC	CASSIGGNQYEQYF
NA	12	TRBV29-1	TRBJ2-5	NA	TGCAGCGTTGGTTGGCGACGGGAGACCCAGTACTTC	CSVGWRRETQYF
NA	15	TRBV7-9	TRBJ2-6	few	TGTGCCAGCAGCTTAGAGCTGGGGGTGGCCAACGTCCTGACTTTC	CASSLELGVANVLTF
TRBD1	13	TRBV29-1	TRBJ1-5	few	TGCAGCGTTGCGGGACAGCTCAATCAGCCCCAGCATTTT	CSVAGQLNQPQHF
NA	13	TRBV4-3	TRBJ1-5	NA	TGCGTCAGCAGCCAAATGCTCGGTCAGCCCCAGCATTTT	CVSSQMLGQPQHF
NA	13	TRBV6-5	TRBJ2-7	many	TGTGCCAGCAGTTACGGTACTGGCTACGAGCAGTACTTC	CASSYGTGYEQYF